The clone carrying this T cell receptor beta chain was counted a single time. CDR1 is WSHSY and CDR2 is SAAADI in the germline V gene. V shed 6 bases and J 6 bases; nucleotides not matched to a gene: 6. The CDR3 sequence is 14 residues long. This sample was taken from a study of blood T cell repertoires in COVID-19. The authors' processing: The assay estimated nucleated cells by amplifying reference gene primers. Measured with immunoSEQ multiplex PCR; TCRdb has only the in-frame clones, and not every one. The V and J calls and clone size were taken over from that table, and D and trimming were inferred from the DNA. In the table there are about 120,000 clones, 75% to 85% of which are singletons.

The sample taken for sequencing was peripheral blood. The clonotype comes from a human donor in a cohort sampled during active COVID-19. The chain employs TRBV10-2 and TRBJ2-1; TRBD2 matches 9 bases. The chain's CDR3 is CASSGTSPTNEQFF. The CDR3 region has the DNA TGCGCCAGCAGCGGGACTAGCCCCACCAATGAGCAGTTCTTC.